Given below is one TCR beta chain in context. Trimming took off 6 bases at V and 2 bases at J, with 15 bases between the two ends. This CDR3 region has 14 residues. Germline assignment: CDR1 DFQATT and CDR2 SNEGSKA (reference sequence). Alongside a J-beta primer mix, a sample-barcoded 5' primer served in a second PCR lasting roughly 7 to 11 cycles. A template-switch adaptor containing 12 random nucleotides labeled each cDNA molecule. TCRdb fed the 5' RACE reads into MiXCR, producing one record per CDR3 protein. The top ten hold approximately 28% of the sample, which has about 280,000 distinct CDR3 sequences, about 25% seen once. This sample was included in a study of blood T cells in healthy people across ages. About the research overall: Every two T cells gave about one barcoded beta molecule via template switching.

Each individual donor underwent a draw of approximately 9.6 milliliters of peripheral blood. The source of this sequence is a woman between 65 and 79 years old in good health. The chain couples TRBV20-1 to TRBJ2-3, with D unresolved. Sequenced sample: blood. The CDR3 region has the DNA TGCAGTGCCCCGCCGCCCGCCCACACAGATACGCAGTATTTT. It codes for CSAPPPAHTDTQYF.